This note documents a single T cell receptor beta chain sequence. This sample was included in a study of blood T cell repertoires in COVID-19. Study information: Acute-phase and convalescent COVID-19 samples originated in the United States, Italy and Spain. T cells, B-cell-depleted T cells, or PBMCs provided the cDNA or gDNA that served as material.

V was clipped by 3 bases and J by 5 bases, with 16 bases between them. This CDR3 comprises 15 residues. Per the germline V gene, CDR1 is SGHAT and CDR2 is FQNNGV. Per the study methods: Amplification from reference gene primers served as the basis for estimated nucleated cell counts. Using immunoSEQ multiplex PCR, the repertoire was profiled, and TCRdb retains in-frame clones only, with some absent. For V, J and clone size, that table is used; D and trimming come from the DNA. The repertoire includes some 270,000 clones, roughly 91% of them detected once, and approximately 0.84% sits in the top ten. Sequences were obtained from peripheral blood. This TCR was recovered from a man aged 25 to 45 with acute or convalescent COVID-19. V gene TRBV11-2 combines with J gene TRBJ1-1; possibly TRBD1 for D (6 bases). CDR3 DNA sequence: TGTGCCAGCAGCTTGTGGGGGACACGGGGAACTGAAGCTTTCTTT. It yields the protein CASSLWGTRGTEAFF.